This T cell receptor beta chain was captured in a study of cytomegalovirus exposure and HLA in healthy donors (dated by TCRdb to the late 2010s). Regarding the research as a whole: An earlier analysis of 587 of the donors reported approximately 260 Gb of sequence data and 117 million unique TCR beta sequences obtained from some 200 million T cells. An early release covering more than 500 HLA-typed donors comprised roughly 300 gigabases of sequencing data and 85 million to 100 million unique TCR sequences. Of the approximately 400 genotyped donors, roughly 85% fell in the genetic ancestry cluster associated with self-reported Caucasian donors. The study aimed to test whether signatures of past pathogen exposure could be identified by cataloging public T cell receptors. The T cell repertoires of around 730 subjects were profiled by immunosequencing and related to cytomegalovirus serostatus. Besides the first cohort of about 730 subjects, a separate validation cohort made up of 120 different subjects was used. To predict cytomegalovirus infection status, the study brought together high-throughput TCR immunosequencing, statistical association of individual TCRs with disease status, and machine learning. A later analysis re-analyzed previously published TCR beta repertoires from hundreds of donors and added high-resolution HLA genotyping to study TCR occurrence patterns. Rather than using new phenotypic data, the later analysis identified candidate immune exposures from TCR beta sequences and from how often those sequences occurred across donors. An earlier analysis of some 600 of the donors applied high-throughput TCR beta sequencing to assess whether each TCR beta V gene segment acted as functional or pseudogenic. Donor age, sex, ethnicity and CMV serostatus were collected together with the repertoire data. A later genetic analysis used genome-wide SNP genotypes for 398 of the 666 donors, treating that subset as a discovery cohort. All discovery cohort repertoires had been generated using a single sequencing platform. HLA typing included class I and class II loci at four-digit resolution. The number of typed donors differed by locus: about 629-630 for A, B, C, DRB1 and DQB1; 500 to 550 for DQA1; 600 to 610 for DPA1; and about 470 for DPB1. Several DR-DQ haplotypes were treated as single units for association and clustering because of strong linkage in the cohort. Among around 400 genotyped donors of the cohort, an average of around 220,000 unique TCR beta nucleotide sequences was sequenced per donor, of which about 20% were non-productive.

Overall results and qualifications from the work: Most CMV-associated TCR beta chains appeared to be HLA-restricted in a later analysis, and the HLA associations seemed to be driven largely by CMV exposure. Because counts were too low, roughly 17 rarely observed V segments, including chromosome 9 orphons, were left out of the earlier analysis of about 620 of the donors. A cluster of highly shared sequence variants was judged likely to be a technical artifact of the sequencing pipeline. Because HLA typing was unavailable for some donors at each locus, only the typed subset was used in association tests. The presence/absence analyses assumed that sequencing depth was roughly uniform across donors, and that assumption may not be true. In a later analysis, HLA-associated TCR beta chains showed more clonal expansion and lower generation probabilities than non-associated chains that were equally common. In a later genetic analysis, a missense DCLRE1C variant was associated with V-gene and J-gene trimming of TCR beta chains, and the association was replicated in an independent cohort. Immune exposure information for the cohort was limited to CMV serostatus. According to a later analysis, parvovirus B19, influenza, CMV and Epstein-Barr virus appeared linked to several top co-occurrence clusters. Some IMGT-functional V segments, including TRBV6-2 and TRBV6-3, could not be distinguished by the 87-base-pair reads and were therefore excluded. In an earlier analysis of approximately 590 of the donors, most TCR beta V segments appeared in productive rearrangements about 87% or about 30% of the time, broadly matching IMGT annotations. While some public TCRs were present in many individuals, most TCR sequences turned up only very rarely across donors. Correlated functional status among segregating V segments might reflect linkage disequilibrium, but an unknown experimental factor could not be ruled out. According to the authors, the approach could potentially be generalized to other disease states and immunological phenotypes. A later analysis associated about 18,000 TCR beta sequences with specific HLA alleles at a false discovery rate of 0.05. In vitro tests confirmed that a few of the cytomegalovirus-associated TCR beta chains recognize cytomegalovirus antigens. A further reported finding was that TCR beta sequences accurately predicted the HLA-A and HLA-B alleles for most subjects in the first cohort. The classifier was reported to diagnose cytomegalovirus status with high specificity and sensitivity in both the original and validation cohorts. A total of 150 or so TCR beta chains were listed by the study as associated with cytomegalovirus. According to a later analysis, TCR association rates differed among HLA loci, with DRB1 alleles showing the most associated TCRs and HLA-C alleles showing the fewest. When HLA alleles, especially DR and DQ, strongly co-occurred, attributing TCR associations to individual alleles was difficult. Only TCR beta chains were sequenced in this cohort, and the absence of alpha or paired-chain data limited detectable features. In a later genetic analysis, fewer N-insertions in productive TCRs were reported among donors in an Asian-associated ancestry cluster than the roughly 670-donor mean.

The library was prepared using the immunoSEQ multiplex PCR assay. A mixture of 60 forward primers for TCR Vbeta segments and 13 reverse primers for TCR Jbeta segments was used in the multiplex PCR. A multiplex PCR assay on genomic DNA amplified the CDR3 region of rearranged TCR beta genes. Amplified TCR beta libraries were sequenced as 87-base-pair reads on the Illumina HiSeq System. In the source study's methods: In a later analysis, 80 million or so unique TCR beta chains were counted across the roughly 610 repertoires, and some 10 million of these chains were shared by at least two donors. To remove PCR and sequencing errors, raw reads were error-corrected and collapsed into unique sequences using a nearest-neighbor algorithm that merged closely related sequences. CDR3 sequences were aligned to IMGT reference sequences to assign V, D and J gene segments. For a sequence to be retained, a match of at least six nucleotides was required to both a V gene segment and a J gene segment. A rearrangement counted as productive if the CDR3 had no stop codons and remained in frame with V and J, and every other rearrangement counted as non-productive. Following IMGT convention, CDR3 was defined as the stretch from the second conserved V-encoded cysteine up to the conserved J-encoded phenylalanine. The earlier analysis of around 640 of the donors excluded sequences that lacked an unambiguous match to a single V gene segment. An earlier analysis of 587 of the donors called V segments functional above 56.7% productive rearrangements and segregating when the between-donor standard deviation exceeded 5%. To diagnose cytomegalovirus status from the catalog of TCR beta chain sequences, a statistical classification framework was built. In a later analysis, TCR nucleotide sequences were compared against IMGT/GENE-DB human TR gene sequences so that V and J genes could be assigned. The TCRdist pipeline was used in a later analysis to assign CDR3 sequences and most-parsimonious VDJ recombination scenarios. In a later analysis, every TCR beta chain was defined by the combination of its CDR3 amino acid sequence and its V-gene family, and reads without a unique V-gene family were dropped. A later analysis removed roughly 590 highly shared, low-generation-probability nucleotide sequences to deal with suspected cross-contamination and a sequencing artifact. A later analysis calculated a clonal expansion index for each public chain from normalized within-repertoire ranks of inferred template counts. Generation probabilities in a later analysis came from a VDJ recombination model fitted to out-of-frame rearrangements, and those results were checked against IGoR. A later analysis scored TCR-TCR, TCR-HLA and TCR-CMV co-occurrence with hypergeometric tests, applying a repertoire-size bias correction to TCR pairs. To estimate false discovery rates, a later analysis permuted the HLA or CMV assignments 20 times. In a later analysis, co-occurring TCRs were grouped using DBSCAN, and TCRdist sequence similarity was added for clustering within HLA-allele-positive subsets. Repertoires with fewer than 30,000 or more than 120,000 public chains, plus five repertoires with anomalous nucleotide sharing, were excluded from co-occurrence clustering. TCRdb took this table from immuneACCESS and kept in-frame rearrangements with V and J called. Such tables lack part of the clones; where checked against another copy, unresolved V genes explain under half of the gap, and the rest is unexplained. That table is the source of V, J and clone size, and D and trimming were worked out from the DNA. This sample is represented by 190,000 or so clones; more than 75% of them were singletons. The ten largest clones take up approximately 0.4% of the sample.

The CDR3 runs 17 amino acids, cysteine and phenylalanine included. Just CDR3 DNA is preserved here, 51 bases in frame from base 1. V is clipped by 6 bases and J by 5 bases, and the sequence between their germline boundaries is 25 bases long. CDR1 and CDR2 are read off the germline V gene as SGHTA and FQGTGA. As regards this clone: Which antigen it targets is not known. No base qualities exist here, and no much larger clone lies one base off it.

In total, just over 650 healthy bone marrow donors made up the cohort. At the time of sampling, every cohort member was nominally healthy, though immune exposures that went unrecorded were likely present. The donor was CMV seropositive and belonged to the group of more than 250 seropositive cohort members. A peripheral blood sample was collected from each donor, and TCR beta sequencing was performed on peripheral blood mononuclear cells. Genomic DNA extraction from the blood cell samples was performed with the Qiagen DNeasy Blood Extraction Kit. The sequence is built from TRBV7-3 and TRBJ2-5; the D gene is possibly TRBD2, with 6 bases matching. The receptor was isolated from a male donor in good health and CMV-seropositive. The sample consisted of PBMCs. For the CDR3, the sequence is CASSRDSRGDRVETQYF. The nucleotide sequence reads TGTGCCAGCAGTAGGGACTCCCGAGGCGATCGAGTCGAGACCCAGTACTTC.